At least ten counts were recorded for the clone carrying this T cell receptor beta chain. Its cognate antigen is unknown. The source of the sample is a study of T cells in Graves' hyperthyroidism and ophthalmopathy. The study's findings and limits: Separating ophthalmopathy from stable hyperthyroidism was achieved by a 13 V-J model. Most expanded thyroid clonotypes above 0.001 also appeared in blood.

Not enrolled were patients with uncontrolled infection, other autoimmune disease, pregnancy or lactation. It was RNA transcripts that yielded the amplified TCR beta CDR3 regions. An initial round of RT-PCR targeting the TCR CDR3 relied on the HTBI primer set. MiXCR, applied by TCRdb to the multiplex PCR reads, yields one record per CDR3 protein. Among 500,000 to 650,000 distinct CDR3 sequences listed, 40% to 55% were seen once. The sequence came from an adult woman with Graves' disease, either hyperthyroidism or ophthalmopathy (not recorded which). The specimen was peripheral blood or thyroid tissue (not recorded which).

The CDR3 loop reads CASSMADLGYTF. The CDR3 DNA reads TGTGCCAGTAGTATGGCAGACTTGGGCTACACCTTC. The rearrangement uses TRBV19 and TRBJ1-2; D remains ambiguous. The CDR3 covers 12 residues. The germline gives CDR1 LNHDA, CDR2 SQIVND (reference sequence). The V end was cut by 3 bases, the J end by 8 bases, with 10 bases between.